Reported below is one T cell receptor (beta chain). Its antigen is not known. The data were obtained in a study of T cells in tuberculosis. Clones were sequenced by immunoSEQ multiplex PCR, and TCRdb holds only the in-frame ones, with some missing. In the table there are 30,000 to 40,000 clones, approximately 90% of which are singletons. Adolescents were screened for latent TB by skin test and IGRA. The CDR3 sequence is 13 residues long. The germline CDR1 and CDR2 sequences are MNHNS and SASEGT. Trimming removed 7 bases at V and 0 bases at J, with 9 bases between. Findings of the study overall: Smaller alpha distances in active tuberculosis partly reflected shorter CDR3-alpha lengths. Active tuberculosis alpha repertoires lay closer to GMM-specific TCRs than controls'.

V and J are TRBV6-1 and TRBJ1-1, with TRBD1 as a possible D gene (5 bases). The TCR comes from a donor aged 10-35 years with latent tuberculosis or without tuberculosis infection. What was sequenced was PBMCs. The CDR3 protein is CASTAGVNTEAFF. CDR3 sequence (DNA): TGTGCCAGCACCGCGGGGGTGAACACTGAAGCTTTCTTT.